Listed here is a single T cell receptor beta chain. This clonotype was seen a handful of times. The clone's antigen remains unknown. Per-base quality was not reported, and no clone a single base away is much larger than it. Systemically healthy Caucasian individuals from Russia, some 40 in total and aged roughly 6 to 90 years, were included as donors. About 10 milliliters of peripheral blood were collected from each donor into EDTA-treated Vacutainer tubes. Ficoll-Paque density-gradient centrifugation was used to isolate PBMCs, with at least 6.5 million per sample. Trizol reagent was used to extract total RNA from PBMCs, with at least 6 micrograms per sample. For every donor, flow cytometry on a PBMC aliquot measured the percentage of naive CD45RAhigh/CD27high T cells. The sample is drawn from a study of blood T cells in healthy people across ages (dated by TCRdb to 2013 to 2016). Study-level background: In model experiments, template switching captured roughly one uniquely barcoded TCR beta cDNA molecule for every two T cells. To track age-related changes in TCR beta repertoire diversity, the study relied on deep sequencing normalized with unique cDNA molecular identifiers. Four age groups were formed from the donors: young (average 16 years), middle-aged (approximately 40), aged (62) and long-lived (approximately 80). To avoid experimental bias, donors of different ages were distributed randomly across sequencing lanes. Two additional independent replicas of 1 million unique cDNA reads from the same blood draw were analyzed for two donors (one aged 18 to 30 and one aged 80 or older).

What the study reported, not specific to this receptor: Observed TCR beta diversity per million T cells fell roughly linearly with age, and a significant reduction was already apparent by age roughly 40. Bulk unsorted PBMC profiling prevented conclusive comparison of naive and antigen-experienced compartments. Compared with the aged group, the long-lived group had more naive CD4+ T cells, fewer expanded clones and increased TCR diversity, a pattern suggesting age selection. There was a strong correlation between observed TCR beta diversity and the percentage of naive T cells measured by flow cytometry. Estimates of total diversity based on one million sequenced T cells were considered lower bounds and underestimates. The CMV infection status of donors was not known, potentially confounding age-related changes in expanded clonotypes.

The cysteine opens and the phenylalanine closes a CDR3 of 14 amino acids. Only the CDR3 part of the read is kept: 42 bases, read in frame from the first base. Trimmed from V: 5 bases; trimmed from J: 2 bases; junction bases lacking a gene match: 6. The germline V gene yields MDHEN for CDR1 and SYDVKM for CDR2. Library preparation employed 5' RACE. Sequencing took place on an Illumina HiSeq 2500. A second PCR of roughly 7 to 12 cycles was performed with a sample-barcoded 5' primer and a J-beta primer mix. A unique molecular identifier was introduced onto each TCR beta cDNA molecule by a template-switch 5' adaptor carrying 12 random nucleotides. Each sample yielded at least 2.5 million CDR3-containing paired-end reads. All of the RNA was converted into first-strand cDNA using the Mint cDNA synthesis kit, with a TRBC-specific oligonucleotide serving as the primer. All cDNA was treated with uracil-DNA glycosylase and then went through a first 18-cycle PCR with the universal primers M1SS and BC2_uni_R. As for the original processing: Each sample was normalized by randomly selecting 1 million high-quality reads, each carrying a distinct molecular identifier. Reads sharing molecular identifiers were discarded rather than binned into consensus sequences. MiTCR, with a Q25 quality threshold and the strictest error-elimination algorithm, was used for CDR3 identification, clonotype clustering and error correction. A nonparametric unseen species model using Euler transformation provided a lower-bound estimate of total TCR beta diversity. The raw public reads went through TCRdb reprocessing: fastp at Q25, MiXCR clone calling, in-frame beta chains kept. Rows with one shared CDR3 protein collapse into an entry with the most common genes and DNA. The authors' filters were not applied to this entry. The sample data list about 780,000 distinct CDR3 sequences, and about 45% of these were observed just once. The top ten hold 15% to 20% of the sample.

This TCR was recovered from a man older than 75 in good health. The chain employs TRBV28 and TRBJ2-7, and 7 junction bases match TRBD1. Sequencing was done on a sample of blood. This receptor carries the CDR3 CASSLLTGTYEQYF. The sequenced DNA: TGTGCCAGCAGTCTCCTGACAGGGACCTACGAGCAGTACTTC.